This T cell receptor (beta chain) originates from a study of read filtering for tumor transcriptome and immune sequencing. Study-level background: The cohort had over 16 men and 14 women aged roughly 40 to 80, mean around 63 years.

From 300 to 400 ng of RNA, a library with molecular barcoded alpha/delta and beta/gamma adaptors was made. TCRdb reprocessed the reads with MiXCR, giving one entry per CDR3 protein. The repertoire holds fewer than 150,000 distinct CDR3 sequences, with over 10% as singletons. Details on this clonotype: Being one base from a much bigger clone, this may be a read error.

Germline CDR1 is SGHAT and CDR2 is FQNNGV. The CDR3 runs to 14 residues. The ends were cut back, 1 base at V and 4 bases at J, with 9 bases in the middle. Every patient had bone marrow sampled while the disease was active. The sequencing input was a population of CD138-negative cells sorted from bone marrow. The TCR was taken from a donor aged 40 or older with multiple myeloma. The chain links TRBV11-2 to TRBJ2-3; D is ambiguous. The CDR3 DNA is TGTGCCAGCAGCTTAGGAGGTCCCGCAGATACGCAGTATTTT. As protein: CASSLGGPADTQYF.